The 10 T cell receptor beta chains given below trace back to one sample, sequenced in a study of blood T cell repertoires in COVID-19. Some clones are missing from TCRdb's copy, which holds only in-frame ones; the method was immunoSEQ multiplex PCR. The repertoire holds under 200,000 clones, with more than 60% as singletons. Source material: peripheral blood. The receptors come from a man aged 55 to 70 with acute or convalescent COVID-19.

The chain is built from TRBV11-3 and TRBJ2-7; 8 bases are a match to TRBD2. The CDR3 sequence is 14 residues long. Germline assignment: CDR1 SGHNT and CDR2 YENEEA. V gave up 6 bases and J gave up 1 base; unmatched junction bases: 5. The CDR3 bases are TGTGCCAGCAGTTATACTAGCGGTTCCTACGAGCAGTACTTC. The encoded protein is CASSYTSGSYEQYF. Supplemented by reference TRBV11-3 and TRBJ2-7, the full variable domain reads EAGVVQSPRYKIIEKKQPVAFWCNPISGHNTLYWYLQNLGQGPELLIRYENEEAVDDSQLPKDRFSAERLKGVDSTLKIQPAELGDSAVYLCASSYTSGSYEQYFGPGTRLTVT.

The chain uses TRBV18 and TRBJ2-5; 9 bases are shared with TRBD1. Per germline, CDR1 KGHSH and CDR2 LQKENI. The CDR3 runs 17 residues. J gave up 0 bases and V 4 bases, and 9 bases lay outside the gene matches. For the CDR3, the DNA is TGTGCCAGCTCACAAATTACAGGGGGCGTGAACCAAGAGACCCAGTACTTC. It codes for CASSQITGGVNQETQYF.

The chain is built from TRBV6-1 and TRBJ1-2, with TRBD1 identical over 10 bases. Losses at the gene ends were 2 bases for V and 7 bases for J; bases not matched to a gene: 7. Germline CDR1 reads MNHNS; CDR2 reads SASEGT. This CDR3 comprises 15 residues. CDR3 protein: CASSEIPGQGLGYTF. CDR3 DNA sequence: TGTGCCAGCAGTGAAATCCCGGGACAGGGGCTTGGCTACACCTTC.

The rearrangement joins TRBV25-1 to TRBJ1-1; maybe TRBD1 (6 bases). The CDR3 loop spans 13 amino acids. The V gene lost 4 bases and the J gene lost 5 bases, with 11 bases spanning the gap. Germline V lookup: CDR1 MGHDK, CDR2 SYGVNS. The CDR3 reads CASSGGLGTEAFF. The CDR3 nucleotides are TGTGCCAGCAGTGGGGGGCTGGGGACTGAAGCTTTCTTT.

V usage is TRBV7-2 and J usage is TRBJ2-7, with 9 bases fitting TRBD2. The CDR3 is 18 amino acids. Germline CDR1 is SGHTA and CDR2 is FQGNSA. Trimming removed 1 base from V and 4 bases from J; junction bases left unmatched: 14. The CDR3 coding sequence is TGTGCCAGCAGCTTAGTGAAAGCGGGGGGACCCGCGGATTACGAGCAGTACTTC. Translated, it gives CASSLVKAGGPADYEQYF.

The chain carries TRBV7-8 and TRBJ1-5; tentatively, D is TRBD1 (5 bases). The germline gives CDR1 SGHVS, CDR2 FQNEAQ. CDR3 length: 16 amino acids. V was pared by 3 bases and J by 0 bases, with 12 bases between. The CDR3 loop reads CASSFLQGSSNQPQHF. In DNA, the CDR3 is TGTGCCAGCAGCTTCCTTCAGGGAAGTAGCAATCAGCCCCAGCATTTT.

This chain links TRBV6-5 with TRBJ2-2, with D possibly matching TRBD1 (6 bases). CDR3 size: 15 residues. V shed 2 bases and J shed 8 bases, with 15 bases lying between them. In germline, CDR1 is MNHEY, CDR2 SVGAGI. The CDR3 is CASSYPGHSKGELFF. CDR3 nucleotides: TGTGCCAGCAGTTACCCGGGACATAGCAAGGGGGAGCTGTTTTTT.

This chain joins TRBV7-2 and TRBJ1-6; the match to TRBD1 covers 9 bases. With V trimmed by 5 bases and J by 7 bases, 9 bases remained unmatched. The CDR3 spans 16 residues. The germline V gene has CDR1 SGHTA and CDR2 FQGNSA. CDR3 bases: TGTGCCAGCAGCCACGGGACAGGGTACGGCAATTCACCCCTCCACTTT. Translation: CASSHGTGYGNSPLHF.

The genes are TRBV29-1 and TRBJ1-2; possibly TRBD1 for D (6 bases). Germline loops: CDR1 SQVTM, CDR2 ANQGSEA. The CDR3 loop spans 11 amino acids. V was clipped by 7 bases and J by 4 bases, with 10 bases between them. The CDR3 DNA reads TGCAGCGGAACAGGGATCTATGGCTACACCTTC. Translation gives CSGTGIYGYTF.

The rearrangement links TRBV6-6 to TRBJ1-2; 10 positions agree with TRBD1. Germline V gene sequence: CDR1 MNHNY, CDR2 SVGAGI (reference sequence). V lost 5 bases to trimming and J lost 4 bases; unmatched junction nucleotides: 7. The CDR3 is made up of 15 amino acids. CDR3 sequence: CASSDGDRGIYGYTF. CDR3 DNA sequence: TGTGCCAGCAGTGACGGGGACAGGGGAATCTATGGCTACACCTTC.